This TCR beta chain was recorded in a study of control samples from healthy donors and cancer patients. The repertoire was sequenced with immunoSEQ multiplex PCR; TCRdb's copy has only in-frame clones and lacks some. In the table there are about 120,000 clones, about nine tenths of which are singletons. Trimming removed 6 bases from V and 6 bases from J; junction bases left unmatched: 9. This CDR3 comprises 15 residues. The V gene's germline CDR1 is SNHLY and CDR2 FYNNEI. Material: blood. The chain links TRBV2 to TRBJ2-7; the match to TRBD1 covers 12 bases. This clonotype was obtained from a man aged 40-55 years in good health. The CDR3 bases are TGTGCCAGCAGGGTACACTTGGGACAGGGGGCCGAGCAGTACTTC. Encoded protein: CASRVHLGQGAEQYF.